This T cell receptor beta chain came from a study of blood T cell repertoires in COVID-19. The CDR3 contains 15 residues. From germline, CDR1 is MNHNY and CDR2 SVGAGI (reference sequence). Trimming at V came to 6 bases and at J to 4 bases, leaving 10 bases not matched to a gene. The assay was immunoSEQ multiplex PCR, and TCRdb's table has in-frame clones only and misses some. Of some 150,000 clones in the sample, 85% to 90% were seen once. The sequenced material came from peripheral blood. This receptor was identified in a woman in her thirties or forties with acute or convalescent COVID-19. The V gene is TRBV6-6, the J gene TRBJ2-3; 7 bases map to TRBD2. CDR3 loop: CASRNGGSFPDTQYF. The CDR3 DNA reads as TGTGCCAGCAGAAACGGGGGGAGCTTCCCAGATACGCAGTATTTT.